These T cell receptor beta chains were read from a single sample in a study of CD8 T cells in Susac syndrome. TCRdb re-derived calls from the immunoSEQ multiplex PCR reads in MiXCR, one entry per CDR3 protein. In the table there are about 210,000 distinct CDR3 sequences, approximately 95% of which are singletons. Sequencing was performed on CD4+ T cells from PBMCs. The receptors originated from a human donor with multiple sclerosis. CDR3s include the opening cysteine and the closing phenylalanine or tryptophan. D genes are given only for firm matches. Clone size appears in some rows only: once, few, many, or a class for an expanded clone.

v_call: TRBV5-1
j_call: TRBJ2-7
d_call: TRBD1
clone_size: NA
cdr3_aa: CASSLVTGVAYEQYF
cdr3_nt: TGCGCCAGCAGCTTGGTAACAGGGGTAGCCTACGAGCAGTACTTC

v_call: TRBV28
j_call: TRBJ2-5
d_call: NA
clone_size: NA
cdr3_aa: CASIQVGFQETQYF
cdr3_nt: TGTGCCAGCATCCAGGTCGGATTCCAAGAGACCCAGTACTTC

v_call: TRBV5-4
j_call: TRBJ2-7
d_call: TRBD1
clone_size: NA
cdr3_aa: CASSLAGTAKLYEQYF
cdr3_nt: TGTGCCAGCAGCTTGGCAGGGACAGCGAAACTCTACGAGCAGTACTTC

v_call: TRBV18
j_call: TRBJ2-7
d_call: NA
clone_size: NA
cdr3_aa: CASSGPGSYEQYF
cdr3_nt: TGTGCCAGCTCAGGACCAGGGTCCTACGAGCAGTACTTC

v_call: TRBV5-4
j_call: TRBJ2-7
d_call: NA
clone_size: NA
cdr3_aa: CASSFGRPGTSSYEQYF
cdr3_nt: TGTGCCAGCAGCTTTGGGAGGCCAGGAACGAGCTCCTACGAGCAGTACTTC

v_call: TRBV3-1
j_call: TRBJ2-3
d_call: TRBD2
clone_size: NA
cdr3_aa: CASSQDPRLAGTQYF
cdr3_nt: TGTGCCAGCAGCCAAGATCCGCGACTAGCGGGGACGCAGTATTTT

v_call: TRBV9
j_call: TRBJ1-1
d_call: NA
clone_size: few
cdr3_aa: CASSVTGNTEAFF
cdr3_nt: TGTGCCAGCAGCGTCACAGGGAACACTGAAGCTTTCTTT

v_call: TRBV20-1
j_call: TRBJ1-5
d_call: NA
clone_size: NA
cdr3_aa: CSARVIGTPQPQHF
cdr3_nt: TGCAGTGCTAGAGTTATCGGCACTCCTCAGCCCCAGCATTTT

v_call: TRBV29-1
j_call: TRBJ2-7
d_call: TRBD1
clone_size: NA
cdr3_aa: CSVGTGREQYF
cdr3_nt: TGTAGCGTGGGGACAGGTCGCGAGCAGTACTTC

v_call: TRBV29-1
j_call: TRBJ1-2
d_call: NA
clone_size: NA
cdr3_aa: CSVEMANYGYTF
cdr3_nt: TGCAGCGTTGAAATGGCTAACTATGGCTACACCTTC

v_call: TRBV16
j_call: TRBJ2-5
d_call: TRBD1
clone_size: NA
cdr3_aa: CASSAYRGETQYF
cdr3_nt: TGTGCCAGCAGCGCCTACAGGGGGGAGACCCAGTACTTC

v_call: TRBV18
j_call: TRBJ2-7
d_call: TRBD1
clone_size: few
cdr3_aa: CASSPGQGSYEQYF
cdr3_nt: TGTGCCAGCTCACCCGGACAGGGGTCCTACGAGCAGTACTTC

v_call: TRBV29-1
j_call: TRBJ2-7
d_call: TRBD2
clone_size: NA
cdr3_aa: CSVVWAGDPYEQYF
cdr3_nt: TGCAGCGTTGTTTGGGCGGGAGACCCTTACGAGCAGTACTTC

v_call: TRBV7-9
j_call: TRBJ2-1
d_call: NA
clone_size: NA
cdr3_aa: CASSLKAPAYNEQFF
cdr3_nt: TGTGCCAGCAGCTTAAAAGCGCCCGCCTACAATGAGCAGTTCTTC

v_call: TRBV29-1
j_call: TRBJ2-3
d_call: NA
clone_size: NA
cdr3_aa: CSVEPTDSPWTQYF
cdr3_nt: TGCAGCGTGGAACCTACGGACAGCCCGTGGACGCAGTATTTT

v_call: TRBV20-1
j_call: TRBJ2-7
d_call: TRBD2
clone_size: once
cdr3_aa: CSARAGTSGQVIEQYF
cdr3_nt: TGCAGTGCTCGCGCCGGGACTAGCGGGCAGGTGATCGAGCAGTACTTC

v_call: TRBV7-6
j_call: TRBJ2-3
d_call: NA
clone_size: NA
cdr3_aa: CASSLAGLLTDTQYF
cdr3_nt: TGTGCCAGCAGCTTAGCGGGACTCCTAACAGATACGCAGTATTTT

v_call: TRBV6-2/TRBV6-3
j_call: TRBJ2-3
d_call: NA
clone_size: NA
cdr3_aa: CASSPPGARANTQYF
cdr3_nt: TGTGCCAGCAGTCCGCCCGGGGCGAGGGCCAATACGCAGTATTTT

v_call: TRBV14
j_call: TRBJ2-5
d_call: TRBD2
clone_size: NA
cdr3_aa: CASAGLAETQYF
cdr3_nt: TGTGCCAGTGCCGGACTAGCGGAGACCCAGTACTTC

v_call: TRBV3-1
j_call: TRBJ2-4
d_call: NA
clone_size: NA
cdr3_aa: CASSQRGGKNIQYF
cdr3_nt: TGTGCCAGCAGCCAACGGGGTGGCAAAAACATTCAGTACTTC

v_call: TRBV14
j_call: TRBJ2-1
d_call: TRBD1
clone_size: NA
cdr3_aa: CASSQAQTGGARFF
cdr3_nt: TGTGCCAGCAGCCAAGCCCAGACAGGGGGCGCGCGGTTCTTC

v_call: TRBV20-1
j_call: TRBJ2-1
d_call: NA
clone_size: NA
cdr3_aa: CSVGTKTQQFF
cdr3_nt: TGCAGTGTCGGGACCAAGACTCAGCAGTTCTTC

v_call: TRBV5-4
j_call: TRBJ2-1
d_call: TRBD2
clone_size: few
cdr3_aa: CASSRSGGPSNEQFF
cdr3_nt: TGTGCCAGCAGCCGCAGCGGGGGCCCGAGCAATGAGCAGTTCTTC

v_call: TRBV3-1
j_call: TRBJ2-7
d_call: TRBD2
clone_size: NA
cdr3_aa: CASSQGTSGLQKQYF
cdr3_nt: TGTGCCAGCAGCCAAGGGACTAGCGGACTACAAAAGCAGTACTTC

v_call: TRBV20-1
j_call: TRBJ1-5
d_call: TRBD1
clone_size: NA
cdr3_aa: CSARGRGQGVYQPQHF
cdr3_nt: TGCAGTGCTAGAGGAAGGGGACAGGGAGTTTATCAGCCCCAGCATTTT

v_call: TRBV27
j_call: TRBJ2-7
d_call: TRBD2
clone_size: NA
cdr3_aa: CASKASLALAGEYEQYF
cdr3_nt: TGTGCCAGCAAGGCCTCCCTTGCACTAGCGGGAGAATACGAGCAGTACTTC

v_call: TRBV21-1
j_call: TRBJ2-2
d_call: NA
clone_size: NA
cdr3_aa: CASGSLNTGELFF
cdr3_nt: TGTGCCAGCGGGAGCCTGAACACCGGGGAGCTGTTTTTT

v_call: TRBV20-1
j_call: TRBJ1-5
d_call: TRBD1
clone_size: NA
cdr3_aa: CSARDRGRGGFQPQHF
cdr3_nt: TGCAGTGCTAGAGATCGGGGCAGGGGGGGATTTCAGCCCCAGCATTTT

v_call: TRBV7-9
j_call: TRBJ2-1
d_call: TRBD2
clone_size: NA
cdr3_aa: CASSAPGLANEQFF
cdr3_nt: TGTGCCAGCAGCGCCCCGGGACTAGCGAATGAGCAGTTCTTC

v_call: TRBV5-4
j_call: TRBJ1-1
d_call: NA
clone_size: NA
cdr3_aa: CASSPNTGTVNTEAFF
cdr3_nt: TGTGCCAGCAGCCCAAACACCGGGACGGTGAACACTGAAGCTTTCTTT

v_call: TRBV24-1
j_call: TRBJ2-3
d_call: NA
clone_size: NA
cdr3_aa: CATSAAGTQYF
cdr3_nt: TGTGCCACCTCCGCCGCGGGTACGCAGTATTTT

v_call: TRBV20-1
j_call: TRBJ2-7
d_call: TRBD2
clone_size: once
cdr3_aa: CSALGTRTSGSYLYEQYF
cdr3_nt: TGCAGTGCCCTGGGGACCCGGACTAGCGGGAGTTATCTCTACGAGCAGTACTTC